This T cell receptor beta chain was identified during a study of vaccination and CD4 T cells after COVID-19. Turning to the study itself: Collection of post-vaccine samples followed dose two by a median approximately 69 days, spanning a range of 14 to 241.

This clonotype was recorded a few times. Antigen: not known. Once obtained from cultured CD4+ T cells, the DNA was sequenced using the Oncomine TCR Beta short-read assay. TCRdb recomputed calls from the PCR reads with MiXCR, one row per CDR3 protein. This table holds about 15,000 distinct CDR3 sequences, roughly 56% found once. Specified treatment: approximately 10-day PBMC culture with coronavirus spike peptide pools or control peptides (ViraFEST assay). Sequencing was performed on CD4+ T cells from blood, cultured in vitro. The clonotype was recovered from a human donor who had recovered from COVID-19.

CDR3 sequence: CATSRAGQGVYEQYF. Written as DNA, the CDR3 is TGTGCCACCAGCAGAGCGGGACAGGGGGTCTACGAGCAGTACTTC. The chain has TRBV15 and TRBJ2-7; TRBD1 matches 11 bases. Germline V gene data show CDR1 as LNHNV and CDR2 as YYDKDF (reference sequence). The CDR3 totals 15 residues. The ends lost 1 base at V and 3 bases at J; junction bases unmatched: 2.